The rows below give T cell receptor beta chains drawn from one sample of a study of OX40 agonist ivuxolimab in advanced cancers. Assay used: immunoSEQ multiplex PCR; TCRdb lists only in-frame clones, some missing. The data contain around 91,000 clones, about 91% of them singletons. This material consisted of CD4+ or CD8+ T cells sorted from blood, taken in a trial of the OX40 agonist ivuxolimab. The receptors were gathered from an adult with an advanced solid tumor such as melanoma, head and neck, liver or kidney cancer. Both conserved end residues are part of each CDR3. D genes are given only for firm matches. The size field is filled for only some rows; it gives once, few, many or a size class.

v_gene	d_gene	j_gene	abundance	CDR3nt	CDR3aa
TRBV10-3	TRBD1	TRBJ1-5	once	TGTGCCTCTACGGGACAGGGAAGCCAGCCCCAGCATTTT	CASTGQGSQPQHF
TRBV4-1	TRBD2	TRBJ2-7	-	TGCGCCAGCAGCCATCCGGTGGGGGGGTCCTACGAGCAGTACTTC	CASSHPVGGSYEQYF
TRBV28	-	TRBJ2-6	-	TGTGCCAGCAGTTTGGCGGACGAAGGCTCTGGGGCCAACGTCCTGACTTTC	CASSLADEGSGANVLTF
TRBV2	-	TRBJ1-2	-	TGTGCCAGCAGTGAAGGCAGGGCTAACTATGGCTACACCTTC	CASSEGRANYGYTF
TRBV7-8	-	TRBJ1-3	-	TGTGCCAGCAGCCCCCTTTCAGGGACTGGAAACACCATATATTTT	CASSPLSGTGNTIYF
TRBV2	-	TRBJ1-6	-	TGTGCCAGCAGTGATTGGCGGTTAAATTCACCCCTCCACTTT	CASSDWRLNSPLHF
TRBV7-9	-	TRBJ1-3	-	TGTGCCAGCAGCTTACAGGGAAACACCATATATTTT	CASSLQGNTIYF
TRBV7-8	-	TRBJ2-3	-	TGTGCCAGCAGCTTGGCAGATACGCAGTATTTT	CASSLADTQYF
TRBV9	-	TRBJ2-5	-	TGTGCCAGCAGCGCGAGCCCGACAGGTCTGGGGGAGACCCAGTACTTC	CASSASPTGLGETQYF
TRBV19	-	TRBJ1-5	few	TGTGCCAGTCAAAACAGGGCTAATAGCAATCAGCCCCAGCATTTT	CASQNRANSNQPQHF
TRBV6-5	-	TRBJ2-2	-	TGTGCCAGCAGTTACGGTCCGATGAACACCGGGGAGCTGTTTTTT	CASSYGPMNTGELFF
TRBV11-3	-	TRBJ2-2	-	TGTGCCAGCAGCTTGGACGGTTCGAACACCGGGGAGCTGTTTTTT	CASSLDGSNTGELFF
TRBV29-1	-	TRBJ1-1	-	TGCAGCGTTGAACGACGAGCTGAAGCTTTCTTT	CSVERRAEAFF
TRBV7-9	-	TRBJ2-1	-	TGTGCCAGCAGCCCCGAGGACGGATTCCATACCTACAATGAGCAGTTCTTC	CASSPEDGFHTYNEQFF
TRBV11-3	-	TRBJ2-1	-	TGTGCCAGCAGCGGGAATGTCTACAATGAGCAGTTCTTC	CASSGNVYNEQFF
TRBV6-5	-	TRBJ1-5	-	TGTGCCAGCAGTGCCGGGACACAAAGGGATCAGCCCCAGCATTTT	CASSAGTQRDQPQHF
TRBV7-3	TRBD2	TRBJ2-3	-	TGTGCCAGCAGCTTAGAGCGGGGGGCGGCAGATACGCAGTATTTT	CASSLERGAADTQYF
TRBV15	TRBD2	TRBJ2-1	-	TGTGCCACCAGCAGGGCAGCGGGAGCAATTGGAGAAGAGCAGTTCTTC	CATSRAAGAIGEEQFF
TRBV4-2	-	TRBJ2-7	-	TGTGCCAGCAGCCAAGTATCACTCCCCCCTGGGGAGCAGTACTTC	CASSQVSLPPGEQYF
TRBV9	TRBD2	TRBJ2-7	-	TGTGCCAGGATGACAGCGCTTTGGTGGGAGGGCCTATGGTTCGAGCAGTACTTC	CARMTALWWEGLWFEQYF
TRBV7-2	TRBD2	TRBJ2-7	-	TGTGCCAGCAGCTTAGACTGGAGCGGGAGGGCCTACGAGCAGTACTTC	CASSLDWSGRAYEQYF
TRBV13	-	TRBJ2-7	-	TGTGCCAGCAGCCTCCTACCACACTACGAGCAGTACTTC	CASSLLPHYEQYF
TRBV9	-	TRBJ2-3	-	TGTGCCAGCAGCCTAAACCTCCGACCCGAGTTGGCGCAGTATTTT	CASSLNLRPELAQYF
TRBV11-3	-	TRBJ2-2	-	TGTGCCAGCAGCTTAGATATCGCACCCGGGGAGCTGTTTTTT	CASSLDIAPGELFF
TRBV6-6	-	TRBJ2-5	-	TGTGCCAGCAGTTCTATGTCCCGCGGAGAGACCCAGTACTTC	CASSSMSRGETQYF
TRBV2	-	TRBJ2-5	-	TGTGCCAGCAGTGAAGTGGGGCGCATCCAAGAGACCCAGTACTTC	CASSEVGRIQETQYF
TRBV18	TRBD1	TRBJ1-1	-	TGTGCCAGCTCACCGTTGACAGGGGGCACTGAAGCTTTCTTT	CASSPLTGGTEAFF
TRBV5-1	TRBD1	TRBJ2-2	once	TGCGCCAGCAGCGCCAGACAGGGGGGCACCGGGGAGCTGTTTTTT	CASSARQGGTGELFF
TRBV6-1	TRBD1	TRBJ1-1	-	TGTGCCAGCAGTGAGCATAGGACAGGGCGCCGGGGTGAAGCTTTCTTT	CASSEHRTGRRGEAFF
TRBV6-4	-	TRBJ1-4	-	TGTGCCAGCAGTGACTCGGGAGACCCACGAATTAGGTCGCAGACTAATGAAAAACTGTTTTTT	CASSDSGDPRIRSQTNEKLFF
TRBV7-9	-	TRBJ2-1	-	TGTTCACAGTCACCCGATGAATCTGGGTACAATGAGCAGTTCTTC	CSQSPDESGYNEQFF
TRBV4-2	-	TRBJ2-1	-	TGTGCCAGCAGCCAAGAAAGGGCCGGGGTGTCAACGCAGCAGTTCTTC	CASSQERAGVSTQQFF
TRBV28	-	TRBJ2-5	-	TGTGCCAGCACCCATCGGGAGACCCAGTACTTC	CASTHRETQYF
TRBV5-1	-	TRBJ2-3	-	TGCGCCAGCAGCTTGGTTCAGACCGCGGATACGCAGTATTTT	CASSLVQTADTQYF
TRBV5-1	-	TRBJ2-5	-	TGCGCCAGCAGCCTACCGACCTTGGGCCGTGAGACCCAGTACTTC	CASSLPTLGRETQYF
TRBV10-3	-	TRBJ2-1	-	TGTGCCATCAGTGACTCTCTGAGCTCCTACAATGAGCAGTTCTTC	CAISDSLSSYNEQFF
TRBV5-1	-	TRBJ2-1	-	TGCGCCAGCAGCCCGGGAAGCTCCTACAATGAGCAGTTCTTC	CASSPGSSYNEQFF
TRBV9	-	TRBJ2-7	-	TGTGCCAGCAGCGTAGCCCCGGGAGTTACCCCGCTAGGCGAGCAGTACTTC	CASSVAPGVTPLGEQYF
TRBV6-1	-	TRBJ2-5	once	TGTGCCAGCAGTCCCGGGACTCTTGGGGAGACCCAGTACTTC	CASSPGTLGETQYF
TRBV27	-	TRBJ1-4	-	TGTGCCAGCACCCGATGGGTCCAGGGTCGTGATGAAAAACTGTTTTTT	CASTRWVQGRDEKLFF
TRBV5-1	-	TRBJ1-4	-	TGCGCCAGCAGCTTCTCACAGGGTCCTGAAAAACTGTTTTTT	CASSFSQGPEKLFF
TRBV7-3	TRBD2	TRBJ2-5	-	TGTGCCAGCAGCTTAACTAGACTAGCGGAGACCCAGTACTTC	CASSLTRLAETQYF
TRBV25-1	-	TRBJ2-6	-	TGTGCCAGCAGTGAATTTGAGGTAACGGGGGCCAACGTCCTGACTTTC	CASSEFEVTGANVLTF